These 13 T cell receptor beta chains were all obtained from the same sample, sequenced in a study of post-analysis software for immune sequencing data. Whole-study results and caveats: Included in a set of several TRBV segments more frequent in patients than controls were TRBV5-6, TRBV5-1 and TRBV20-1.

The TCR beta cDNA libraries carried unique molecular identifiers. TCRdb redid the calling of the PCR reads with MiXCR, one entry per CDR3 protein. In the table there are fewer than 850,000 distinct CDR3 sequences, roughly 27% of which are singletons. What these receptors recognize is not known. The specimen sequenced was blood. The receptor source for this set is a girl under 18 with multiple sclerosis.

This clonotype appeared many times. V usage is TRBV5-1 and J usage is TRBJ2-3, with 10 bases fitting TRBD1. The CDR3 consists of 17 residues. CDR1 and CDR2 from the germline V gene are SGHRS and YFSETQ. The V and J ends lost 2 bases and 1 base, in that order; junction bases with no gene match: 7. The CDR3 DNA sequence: TGCGCCAGCAGCTTAACCGGGACAGGGGACCGCACAGATACGCAGTATTTT. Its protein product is CASSLTGTGDRTDTQYF. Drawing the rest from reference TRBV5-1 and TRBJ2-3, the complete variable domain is KAGVTQTPRYLIKTRGQQVTLSCSPISGHRSVSWYQQTPGQGLQFLFEYFSETQRNKGNFPGRFSGRQFSNSRSEMNVSTLELGDSALYLCASSLTGTGDRTDTQYFGPGTRLTVL.

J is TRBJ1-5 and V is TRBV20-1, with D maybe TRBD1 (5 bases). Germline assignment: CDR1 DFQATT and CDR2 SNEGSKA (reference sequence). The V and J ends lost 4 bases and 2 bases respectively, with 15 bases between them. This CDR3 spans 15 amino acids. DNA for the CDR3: TGCAGTGCTAAAAGGGGAGGGGAGGGCAATCAGCCCCAGCATTTT. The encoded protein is CSAKRGGEGNQPQHF.

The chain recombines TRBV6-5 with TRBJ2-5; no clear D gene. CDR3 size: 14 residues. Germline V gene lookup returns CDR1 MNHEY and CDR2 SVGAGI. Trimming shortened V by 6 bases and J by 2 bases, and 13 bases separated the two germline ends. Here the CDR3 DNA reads TGTGCCAGCAGCCGGAGAAGTCCTCAAGAGACCCAGTACTTC. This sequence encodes CASSRRSPQETQYF.

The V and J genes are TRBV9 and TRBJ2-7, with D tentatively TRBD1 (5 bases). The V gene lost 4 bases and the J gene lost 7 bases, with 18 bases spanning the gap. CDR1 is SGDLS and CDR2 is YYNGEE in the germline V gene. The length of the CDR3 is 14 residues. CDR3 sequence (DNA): TGTGCCAGCAGCCGTCGGGCAGGGTGGGATGAGCAGTACTTC. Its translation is CASSRRAGWDEQYF.

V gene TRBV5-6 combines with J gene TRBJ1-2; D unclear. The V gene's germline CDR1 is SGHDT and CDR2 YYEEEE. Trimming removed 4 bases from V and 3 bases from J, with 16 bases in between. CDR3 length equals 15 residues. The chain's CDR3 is CASSLPVGSYYGYTF. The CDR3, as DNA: TGTGCCAGCAGCCTTCCCGTTGGCAGCTACTATGGCTACACCTTC.

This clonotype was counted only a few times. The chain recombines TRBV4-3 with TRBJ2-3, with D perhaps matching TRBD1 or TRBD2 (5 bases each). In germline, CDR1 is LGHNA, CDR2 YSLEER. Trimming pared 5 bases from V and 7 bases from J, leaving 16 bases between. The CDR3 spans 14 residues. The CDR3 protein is CASSSPGTRHTQYF. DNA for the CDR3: TGCGCCAGCAGCTCTCCCGGGACCAGACATACGCAGTATTTT.

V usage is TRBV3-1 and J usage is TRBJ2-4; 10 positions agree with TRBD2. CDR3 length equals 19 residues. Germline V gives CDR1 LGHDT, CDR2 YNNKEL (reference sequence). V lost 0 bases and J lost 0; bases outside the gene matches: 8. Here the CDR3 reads CASSQDFSGGALAKNIQYF. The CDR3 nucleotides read TGTGCCAGCAGCCAAGATTTCAGCGGGGGGGCCTTAGCCAAAAACATTCAGTACTTC.

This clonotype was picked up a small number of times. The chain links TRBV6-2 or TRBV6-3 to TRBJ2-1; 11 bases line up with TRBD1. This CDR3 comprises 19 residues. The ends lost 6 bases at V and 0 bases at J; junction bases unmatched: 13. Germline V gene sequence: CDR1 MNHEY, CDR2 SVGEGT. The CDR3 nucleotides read TGTGCCAGCAGGGAGGTGTTCCCCGGGACAGGGGGCTCCTACAATGAGCAGTTCTTC. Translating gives CASREVFPGTGGSYNEQFF.

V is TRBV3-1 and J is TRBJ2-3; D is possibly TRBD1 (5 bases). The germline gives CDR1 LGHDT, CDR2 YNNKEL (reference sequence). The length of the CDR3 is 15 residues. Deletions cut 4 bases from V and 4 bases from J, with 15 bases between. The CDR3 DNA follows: TGTGCCAGCAGCCCACCAAATGGGGCCCCAGATACGCAGTATTTT. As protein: CASSPPNGAPDTQYF.

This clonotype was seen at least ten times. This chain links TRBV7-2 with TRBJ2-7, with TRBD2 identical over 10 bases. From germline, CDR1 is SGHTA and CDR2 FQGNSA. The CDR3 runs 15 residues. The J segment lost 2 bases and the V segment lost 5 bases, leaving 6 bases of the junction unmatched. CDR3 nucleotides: TGTGCCAGCAGCGCGAGGACTAGCGGTCCCTACGAGCAGTACTTC. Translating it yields CASSARTSGPYEQYF.

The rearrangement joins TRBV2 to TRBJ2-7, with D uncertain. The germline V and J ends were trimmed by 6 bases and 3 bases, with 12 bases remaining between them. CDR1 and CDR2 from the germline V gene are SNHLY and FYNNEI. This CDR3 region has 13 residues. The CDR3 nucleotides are TGTGCCAGCAGCCATGACGGGTTCTACGAGCAGTACTTC. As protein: CASSHDGFYEQYF.

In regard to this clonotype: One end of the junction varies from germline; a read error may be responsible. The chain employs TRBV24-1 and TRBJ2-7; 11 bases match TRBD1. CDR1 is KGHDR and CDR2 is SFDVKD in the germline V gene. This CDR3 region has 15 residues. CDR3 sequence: CAASDPGTGGYEQYF. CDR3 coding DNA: TGTGCCGCCAGTGATCCCGGGACAGGGGGGTACGAGCAGTACTTC.

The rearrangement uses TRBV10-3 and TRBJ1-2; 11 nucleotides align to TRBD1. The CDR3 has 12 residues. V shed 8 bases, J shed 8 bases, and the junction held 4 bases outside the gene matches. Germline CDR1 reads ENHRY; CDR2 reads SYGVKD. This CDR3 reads CAIWDRGIGYTF. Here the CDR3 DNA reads TGTGCCATCTGGGACAGGGGGATCGGCTACACCTTC.